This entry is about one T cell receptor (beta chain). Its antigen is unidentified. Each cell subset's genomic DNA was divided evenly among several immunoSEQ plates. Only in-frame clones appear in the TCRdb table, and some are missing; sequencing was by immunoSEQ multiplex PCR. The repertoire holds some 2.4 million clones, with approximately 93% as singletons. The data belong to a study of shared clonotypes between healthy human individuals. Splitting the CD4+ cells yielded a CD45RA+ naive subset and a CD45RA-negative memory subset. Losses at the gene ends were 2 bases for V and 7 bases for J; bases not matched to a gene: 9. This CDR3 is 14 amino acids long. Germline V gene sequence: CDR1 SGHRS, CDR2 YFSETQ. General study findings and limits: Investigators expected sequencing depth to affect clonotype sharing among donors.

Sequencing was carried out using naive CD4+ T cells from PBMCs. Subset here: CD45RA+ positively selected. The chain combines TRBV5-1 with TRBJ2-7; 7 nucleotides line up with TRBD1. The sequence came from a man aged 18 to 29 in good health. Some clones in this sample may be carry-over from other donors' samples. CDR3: CASSFGPTGQEQYF. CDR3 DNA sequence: TGCGCCAGCAGCTTTGGCCCGACAGGGCAGGAGCAGTACTTC.